This T cell receptor beta chain was documented in a study of T cells in localized non-small cell lung cancer. Notes on the study in general: A raised T cell density in blood coincided with lengthier overall survival. Peak T cell clonality was found in uninvolved adjacent lung, exceeding tumor.

Regarding this clone: The antigen remains undetermined.

The table came from immunoSEQ multiplex PCR; TCRdb's copy has only in-frame clones and leaves some out. The table lists about 51,000 clones, approximately 80% of them singletons. Sequenced material: peripheral blood mononuclear cells, taken before any cancer treatment. The TCR sequence derives from a man between 40 and 70 years old with stage III lung adenocarcinoma.

In nucleotides, the CDR3 is TGTGCCAGCAGACAGGGCTCCTATAATTCACCCCTCCACTTT. Its protein is CASRQGSYNSPLHF. This sequence joins TRBV6-5 and TRBJ1-6; D is perhaps TRBD1 (6 bases). V was pared by 6 bases and J by 0 bases, with 6 bases between. Germline values: CDR1 MNHEY, CDR2 SVGAGI. The CDR3 totals 14 residues.